These 32 T cell receptor beta chains originate from one sample sequenced in a study of blood T cell repertoires in COVID-19. The method was immunoSEQ multiplex PCR; TCRdb's version includes in-frame clones alone and lacks a portion of them. The sample includes around 500,000 clones, 70% to 90% of them seen just once. The sequenced sample consisted of peripheral blood. These receptors were collected from a human donor in a cohort sampled during active COVID-19.

The V gene is TRBV5-1, the J gene TRBJ2-1, with 9 bases aligning to TRBD2. J gave up 5 bases and V 4 bases, and 7 bases lay outside the gene matches. Germline CDR1 SGHRS, CDR2 YFSETQ. This CDR3 contains 15 residues. The CDR3 protein is CASSPRTSEDNEQFF. The DNA of the CDR3 is TGCGCCAGCAGCCCTCGGACTAGCGAGGACAATGAGCAGTTCTTC.

The chain links TRBV7-9 to TRBJ1-3; 7 bases are a match to TRBD1. Germline trimming cut 5 bases from V and 0 bases from J; bases unmatched to any gene: 4. The CDR3 is 15 amino acids. Germline lookup yields CDR1 SEHNR and CDR2 FQNEAQ (reference sequence). The DNA of the CDR3 is TGTGCCAGCAGCGCCAGGGACAGCTCTGGAAACACCATATATTTT. It codes for CASSARDSSGNTIYF.

The chain carries TRBV7-2 and TRBJ1-1, with D unclear. This CDR3 contains 12 residues. The germline V gene encodes CDR1 SGHTA and CDR2 FQGNSA. V was shortened by 2 bases and J by 11 bases, with 12 bases between the two germline ends. The CDR3 reads CASSLLGLIAFF. The CDR3 DNA reads as TGTGCCAGCAGCTTACTTGGCCTCATCGCTTTCTTT.

This clone was counted a few times. V is TRBV11-2 and J is TRBJ2-5; 7 nucleotides match TRBD1. Per germline, CDR1 SGHAT and CDR2 FQNNGV. After removal of 5 bases from V and 2 bases from J, the junction contained 8 bases not matched to a gene. The CDR3 has 15 residues. CDR3 protein: CASSTGTVRQETQYF. In DNA form, the CDR3 reads TGTGCCAGCAGCACAGGGACAGTTCGTCAAGAGACCCAGTACTTC.

Notes on this clone: The junction departs from germline at one end; a sequencing error may be responsible. The chain combines TRBV3-1 (or the pseudogene TRBV3-2) with TRBJ2-5; no firm D call. Germline CDR1 and CDR2: LGHDT and YNNKEL (reference sequence). This CDR3 has 12 residues. As DNA, the CDR3 is TGTGCCAGCAGCGCCGCTATGGGCCTCCCCGACTTC. Protein product: CASSAAMGLPDF.

Concerning this clone: At one end the junction does not follow the germline gene, possibly because of a read error. V gene TRBV4-3 combines with J gene TRBJ1-5; D is undetermined. The CDR3 loop spans 15 amino acids. The germline CDR1 and CDR2 sequences are LGHNA and YSLEER. The CDR3 reads CASSQGIPSDQPQHF. DNA for the CDR3: TGCGCCAGCAGCCAAGGCATCCCTAGCGATCAGCCCCAGCATTTT.

This clone appeared a few times. The chain combines TRBV4-2 with TRBJ2-7; weak D call: TRBD1 (7 bases). There are 15 residues in the CDR3. CDR1 is LGHNA and CDR2 is YNFKEQ in the germline V gene. Trimming cost V 0 bases and J 7 bases, with 16 bases left between them. The CDR3 here is CASSQDPRGAEEQYF. The DNA of the CDR3 is TGTGCCAGCAGCCAAGACCCCAGGGGGGCGGAAGAGCAGTACTTC.

As regards this clone: This may come from a read error, since a much larger clone is one base off. Within the sample, other DNA sequences also encode this same CDR3. The genes are TRBV7-2 and TRBJ1-5; D is unclear. Per germline, CDR1 SGHTA and CDR2 FQGNSA. The CDR3 runs to 13 residues. Deletions cut 2 bases from V and 4 bases from J, with 6 bases between. CDR3 in amino acids: CASSLRGNQPQHF. The CDR3 nucleotides read TGTGCCAGCAGCTTACGGGGTAATCAGCCCCAGCATTTT.

This clone was detected only once. The V call is TRBV6-2 or TRBV6-3, the J call TRBJ2-7, with TRBD2 matching over 10 bases. The CDR3 is 14 residues long. Germline CDR1 and CDR2: MNHEY and SVGEGT. After removal of 5 bases from V and 3 bases from J, the junction contained 4 bases not matched to a gene. This chain's CDR3 is CASSRTSGHYEQYF. Here the CDR3 DNA reads TGTGCCAGCAGTCGGACTAGCGGCCACTACGAGCAGTACTTC.

Concerning this clone: Other DNA sequences in this specimen translate into the identical CDR3. J is TRBJ1-3 and V is TRBV9; no definite D call. From germline, CDR1 is SGDLS and CDR2 YYNGEE. V lost 0 bases and J 0 bases, leaving 7 bases between the germline ends. This CDR3 comprises 15 residues. CDR3 in amino acids: CASSVAGRSGNTIYF. CDR3 DNA sequence: TGTGCCAGCAGCGTAGCGGGTCGCTCTGGAAACACCATATATTTT. The complete variable domain, with remaining parts taken from reference TRBV9 and TRBJ1-3, reads DSGVTQTPKHLITATGQRVTLRCSPRSGDLSVYWYQQSLDQGLQFLIQYYNGEERAKGNILERFSAQQFPDLHSELNLSSLELGDSALYFCASSVAGRSGNTIYFGEGSWLTVV.

The V call is TRBV7-3, the J call TRBJ2-3, with a weak D call TRBD1 (6 bases). Deletions cut 5 bases from V and 3 bases from J, with 15 bases between. CDR1 SGHTA and CDR2 FQGTGA come from the germline V gene. The CDR3 loop spans 15 amino acids. CDR3 sequence (DNA): TGTGCCAGCAGCCCGACAGGATTAAGGACAGATACGCAGTATTTT. Encoded protein: CASSPTGLRTDTQYF.

The chain recombines TRBV5-4 with TRBJ2-1; 11 bases line up with TRBD2. J gave up 9 bases and V 0 bases, and 5 bases lay outside the gene matches. The CDR3 extends over 15 amino acids. Germline loops: CDR1 SGHNT, CDR2 YYREEE (reference sequence). DNA of the CDR3: TGTGCCAGCAGCTTGGTTAGCGGGAGGGAGGGTGAGCAGTTCTTC. Translation: CASSLVSGREGEQFF.

There are a few counts of this clone. The V and J genes are TRBV24-1 and TRBJ2-7; the match to TRBD1 covers 11 bases. The CDR3 extends over 15 amino acids. Per the germline V gene, CDR1 is KGHDR and CDR2 is SFDVKD. The V gene end was trimmed by 4 bases and the J gene end by 3 bases; junction bases not matched to a gene: 4. The CDR3 sequence is CATSDEGQGDYEQYF. The CDR3 DNA reads TGTGCCACCAGTGACGAGGGACAGGGGGACTACGAGCAGTACTTC.

The J gene is TRBJ2-3, the V gene TRBV7-8; 7 bases align to TRBD2. Trimming at V came to 5 bases and at J to 5 bases, leaving 16 bases not matched to a gene. Germline V CDR1 and CDR2: SGHVS, FQNEAQ. This CDR3 is built from 17 residues. The DNA of the CDR3 is TGTGCCAGCAGCACCGGTCCGGCGGGAGATTTGTTAGATACGCAGTATTTT. It specifies CASSTGPAGDLLDTQYF.

This clone is a singleton in its sample. The rearrangement joins TRBV19 to TRBJ2-1; 8 bases agree with TRBD2. J gave up 8 bases and V 4 bases, and 10 bases lay outside the gene matches. This CDR3 is 15 amino acids long. CDR1 and CDR2 (germline): LNHDA, SQIVND (reference sequence). CDR3 region: CASSNPAAGGYEQFF. The CDR3 DNA reads as TGTGCCAGTAGTAACCCGGCGGCGGGGGGTTATGAGCAGTTCTTC.

The rearrangement uses TRBV27 and TRBJ2-1; 11 nucleotides match TRBD2. CDR3 length equals 20 residues. Germline CDR1 is MNHEY and CDR2 is SMNVEV (reference sequence). After removal of 6 bases from V and 0 bases from J, the junction contained 16 bases not matched to a gene. This CDR3 is CASRPWGALAGGSSYNEQFF. The CDR3 nucleotides read TGTGCCAGCAGACCTTGGGGGGCTCTAGCGGGAGGCTCCTCCTACAATGAGCAGTTCTTC.

The rearrangement joins TRBV28 to TRBJ2-3; a weak D match, TRBD1 (6 bases). Germline values: CDR1 MDHEN, CDR2 SYDVKM. This CDR3 contains 15 residues. Trimming took off 10 bases at V and 2 bases at J, with 19 bases between the two ends. CDR3 protein: CATNPSGHTTDTQYF. CDR3 bases: TGTGCCACCAACCCCTCGGGACACACCACAGATACGCAGTATTTT. Supplemented by reference TRBV28 and TRBJ2-3, the full variable domain reads DVKVTQSSRYLVKRTGEKVFLECVQDMDHENMFWYRQDPGLGLRLIYFSYDVKMKEKGDIPEGYSVSREKKERFSLILESASTNQTSMYLCATNPSGHTTDTQYFGPGTRLTVL.

The chain joins TRBV19 to TRBJ1-5; D call uncertain. The V gene lost 3 bases and the J gene lost 8 bases, with 14 bases spanning the gap. CDR3 length: 14 residues. Germline lookup yields CDR1 LNHDA and CDR2 SQIVND (reference sequence). CDR3 coding DNA: TGTGCCAGTAGTATCGACTCGCTCATGAAGCCCCAGCATTTT. Translation: CASSIDSLMKPQHF.

This clone was picked up a small number of times. The chain carries TRBV4-1 and TRBJ2-1; 12 nucleotides agree with TRBD2. This CDR3 comprises 16 residues. V was pared by 0 bases and J by 3 bases, with 0 bases of the junction left unmatched. Germline CDR1 MGHRA, CDR2 YSYEKL. The CDR3 sequence is CASSQEGLAGYNEQFF. CDR3 DNA sequence: TGCGCCAGCAGCCAAGAGGGACTAGCGGGCTACAATGAGCAGTTCTTC.

V is TRBV15 and J is TRBJ1-2; D is perhaps TRBD1 (5 bases). Deletions cut 0 bases from V and 7 bases from J, with 12 bases between. Germline CDR1 and CDR2: LNHNV and YYDKDF (reference sequence). The CDR3 has 14 residues. DNA of the CDR3: TGTGCCACCAGCAGAGATCCTCAGGGATCTGGCTACACCTTC. Amino acids: CATSRDPQGSGYTF. The whole variable domain, filled in from reference TRBV15 and TRBJ1-2, reads DAMVIQNPRYQVTQFGKPVTLSCSQTLNHNVMYWYQQKSSQAPKLLFHYYDKDFNNEADTPDNFQSRRPNTSFCFLDIRSPGLGDTAMYLCATSRDPQGSGYTFGSGTRLTVV.

This clone was seen only once. The chain is built from TRBV5-1 and TRBJ2-5; 7 bases are a match to TRBD2. This CDR3 comprises 16 residues. Germline-derived CDR1 and CDR2 are SGHRS and YFSETQ. The junction had 13 bases not matched to a gene; V was cut back by 3 bases and J by 5 bases. As DNA, the CDR3 is TGCGCCAGCAGCTCCCTCGGGGGAGGGCAAGGGGAGACCCAGTACTTC. Encoded protein: CASSSLGGGQGETQYF.

The rearrangement links TRBV6-5 to TRBJ2-7, with D maybe TRBD2 (5 bases). Germline CDR1 MNHEY, CDR2 SVGAGI. The CDR3 is 13 residues long. Trimming pared 6 bases from V and 2 bases from J, leaving 11 bases between. The chain's CDR3 is CASREGATYEQYF. Written as DNA, the CDR3 is TGTGCCAGCAGAGAGGGCGCTACCTACGAGCAGTACTTC.

The genes are TRBV7-2 and TRBJ2-2; 8 positions match TRBD1. J gave up 2 bases and V 7 bases, and 9 bases lay outside the gene matches. Germline V gives CDR1 SGHTA, CDR2 FQGNSA. The CDR3 runs to 16 residues. The CDR3 DNA is TGTGCCAGCACCTTCTCCGGGACAGGAAACACCGGGGAGCTGTTTTTT. It is translated as CASTFSGTGNTGELFF.

The chain links TRBV10-3 to TRBJ2-1, with 10 bases that match TRBD1. There are 16 residues in the CDR3. Trimming cost V 0 bases and J 6 bases; bases outside gene matches: 5. CDR1 is ENHRY and CDR2 is SYGVKD in the germline V gene. This CDR3 reads CAISESETGGFNEQFF. DNA for the CDR3: TGTGCCATCAGTGAGTCTGAGACAGGGGGCTTCAATGAGCAGTTCTTC.

The CDR3: CASSLGPGDTEAFF. The CDR3 DNA sequence: TGTGCCAGCAGCCTGGGTCCGGGGGACACTGAAGCTTTCTTT. The V call is TRBV7-3, the J call TRBJ1-1; D might be TRBD1 (5 bases). Germline lookup yields CDR1 SGHTA and CDR2 FQGTGA. The CDR3 length is 14 residues. The V end lost 5 bases, the J end lost 3 bases, and 13 bases lay between the germline ends.

V is TRBV6-5 and J is TRBJ1-2; TRBD1 is a possible D gene (6 bases). Germline V gene lookup returns CDR1 MNHEY and CDR2 SVGAGI. The V end lost 4 bases, the J end lost 3 bases, and 9 bases lay between the germline ends. The length of the CDR3 is 13 residues. The CDR3 protein is CASSSQGHYGYTF. In DNA, the CDR3 is TGTGCCAGCAGTTCCCAGGGGCACTATGGCTACACCTTC.

The rearrangement links TRBV9 to TRBJ2-7; 11 bases line up with TRBD1. With V trimmed by 4 bases and J by 4 bases, 10 bases remained unmatched. The V gene's germline CDR1 is SGDLS and CDR2 YYNGEE. This CDR3 has 16 residues. The CDR3 sequence is CASSRSGTGGEYEQYF. Here the CDR3 DNA reads TGTGCCAGCAGCCGGTCCGGGACAGGGGGAGAATACGAGCAGTACTTC. Drawing the rest from reference TRBV9 and TRBJ2-7, the complete variable domain is DSGVTQTPKHLITATGQRVTLRCSPRSGDLSVYWYQQSLDQGLQFLIQYYNGEERAKGNILERFSAQQFPDLHSELNLSSLELGDSALYFCASSRSGTGGEYEQYFGPGTRLTVT.

The chain joins TRBV30 to TRBJ1-2; tentatively, D is TRBD1 (5 bases). Germline CDR1 reads GTSNPN; CDR2 reads SVGIG (reference sequence). Trimming took 0 bases from V and 1 from J, leaving 12 bases between them. This CDR3 region has 15 residues. DNA for the CDR3: TGTGCCTGGAGTGTAGGTCGCAGGGATAACTATGGCTACACCTTC. Translated, it gives CAWSVGRRDNYGYTF.

This chain joins TRBV30 and TRBJ2-7; tentative D call: TRBD1 (8 bases). V was shortened by 2 bases and J by 3 bases, with 14 bases between the two germline ends. The CDR3 runs to 14 residues. Germline loops: CDR1 GTSNPN, CDR2 SVGIG (reference sequence). In DNA, the CDR3 is TGTGCCTGGAGTTATAACAGGGGGGGCTACGAGCAGTACTTC. This gives the protein CAWSYNRGGYEQYF.

The chain recombines TRBV7-9 with TRBJ1-5; a possible D gene is TRBD1 (6 bases). This CDR3 spans 17 amino acids. V shed 4 bases and J shed 0 bases, with 16 bases lying between them. The V gene's germline CDR1 is SEHNR and CDR2 FQNEAQ (reference sequence). The CDR3 here is CASSYSPKQGSNQPQHF. As DNA, the CDR3 is TGTGCCAGCAGCTACTCGCCGAAACAGGGTAGCAATCAGCCCCAGCATTTT.

Here the CDR3 DNA reads TGTGCCAGCTCCGCCTGGCTCATAAACACCGGGGAGCTGTTTTTT. It translates to CASSAWLINTGELFF. The chain is built from TRBV6-6 and TRBJ2-2; D is unresolved. The germline V gene encodes CDR1 MNHNY and CDR2 SVGAGI (reference sequence). V was shortened by 8 bases and J by 2 bases, with 15 bases between the two germline ends. This CDR3 is 15 amino acids long.

The chain is built from TRBV5-8 and TRBJ2-3; D perhaps matches TRBD1 (6 bases). The CDR3 has 16 amino acids. Germline loops: CDR1 SGHTS, CDR2 YDEGEE. Trimming took 4 bases from V and 0 from J, leaving 15 bases between them. CDR3 nucleotides: TGTGCCAGCAGCCCGAGGCGTAGGGGGAGCACAGATACGCAGTATTTT. Translated, it gives CASSPRRRGSTDTQYF.